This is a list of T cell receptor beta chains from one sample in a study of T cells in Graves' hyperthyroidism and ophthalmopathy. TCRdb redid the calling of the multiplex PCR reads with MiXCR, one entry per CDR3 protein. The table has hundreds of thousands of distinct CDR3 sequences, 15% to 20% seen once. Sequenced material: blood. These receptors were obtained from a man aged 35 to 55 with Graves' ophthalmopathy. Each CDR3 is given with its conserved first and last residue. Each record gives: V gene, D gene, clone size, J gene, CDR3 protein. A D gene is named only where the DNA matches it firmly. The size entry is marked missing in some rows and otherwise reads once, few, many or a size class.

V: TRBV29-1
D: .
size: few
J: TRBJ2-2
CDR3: CSVVGSGELFF

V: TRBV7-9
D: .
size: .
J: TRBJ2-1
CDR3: CASSFSNWLNEQFF

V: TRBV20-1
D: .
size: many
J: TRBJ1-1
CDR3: CSAGGMNTEAFF

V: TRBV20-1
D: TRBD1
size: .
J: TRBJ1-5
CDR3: CSASTGGNQPQHF

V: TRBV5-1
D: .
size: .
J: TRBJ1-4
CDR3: CASSLSQNNEKLFF

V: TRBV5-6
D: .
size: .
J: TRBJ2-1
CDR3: CASSLVRVRGNEQFF

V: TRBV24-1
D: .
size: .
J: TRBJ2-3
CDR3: CATSDSGDTQYF

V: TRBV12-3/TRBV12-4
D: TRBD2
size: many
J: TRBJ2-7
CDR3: CASRGLLTGTIIYEQYF

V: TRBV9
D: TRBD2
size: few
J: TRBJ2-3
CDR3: CASSVGASGGLYTDTQYF

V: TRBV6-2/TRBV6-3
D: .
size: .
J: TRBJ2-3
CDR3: CSSHSRTRADTQYF

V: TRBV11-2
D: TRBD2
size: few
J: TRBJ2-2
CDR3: CASSFGLAGPGELFF

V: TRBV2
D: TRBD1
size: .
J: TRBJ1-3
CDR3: CASSTQGGVGNTIYF

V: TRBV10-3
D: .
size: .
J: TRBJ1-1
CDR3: CAISKLNTEASF

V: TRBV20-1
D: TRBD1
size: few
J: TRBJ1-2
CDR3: CSARTGQGASGYTF

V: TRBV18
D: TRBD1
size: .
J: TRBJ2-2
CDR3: CASSPGQGGYTGELFF

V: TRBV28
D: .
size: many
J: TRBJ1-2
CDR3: CASSSPQGLGYGYTF

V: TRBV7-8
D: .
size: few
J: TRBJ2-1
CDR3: CASSPTGREYNEQFF

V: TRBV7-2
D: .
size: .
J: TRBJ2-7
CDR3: CASSTGTWYEQYF

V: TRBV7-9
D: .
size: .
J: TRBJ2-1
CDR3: CASSLGAVNNEQFF

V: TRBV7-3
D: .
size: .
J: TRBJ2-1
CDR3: CASSLIVASSYNEQFF

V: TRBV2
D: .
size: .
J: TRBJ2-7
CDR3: CASSEGTTEPPRYF

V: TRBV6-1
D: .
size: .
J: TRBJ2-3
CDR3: CASSLTTGQVTDTQYF

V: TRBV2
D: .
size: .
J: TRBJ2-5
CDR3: CASTKEQETQYF

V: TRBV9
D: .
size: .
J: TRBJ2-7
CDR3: CASSVEWTSYEQYF

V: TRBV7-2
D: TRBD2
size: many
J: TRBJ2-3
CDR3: CASIPSGAFTDTQYF

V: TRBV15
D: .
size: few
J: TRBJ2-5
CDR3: CATSTFEWETQYF

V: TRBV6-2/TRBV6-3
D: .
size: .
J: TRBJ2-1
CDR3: CASSYPPGHGRYNEQFF

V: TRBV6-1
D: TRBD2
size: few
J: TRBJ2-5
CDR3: CASSVRGGGAETQYF

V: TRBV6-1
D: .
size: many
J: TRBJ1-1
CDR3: CASISLPGQLNTEAFF

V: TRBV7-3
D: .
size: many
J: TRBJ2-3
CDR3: CASSFLGGRATQYF